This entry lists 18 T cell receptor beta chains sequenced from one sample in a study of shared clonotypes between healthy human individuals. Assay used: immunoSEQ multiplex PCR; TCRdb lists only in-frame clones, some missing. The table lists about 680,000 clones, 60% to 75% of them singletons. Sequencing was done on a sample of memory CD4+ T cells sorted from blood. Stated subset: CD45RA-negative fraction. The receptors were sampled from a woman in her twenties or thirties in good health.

The CDR3 spells CASSYGTGNYNEQFF. CDR3 nucleotide sequence: TGCGCCAGCAGCTACGGGACAGGGAACTACAATGAGCAGTTCTTC. The rearrangement joins TRBV5-1 to TRBJ2-1, with TRBD1 matching 9 bases. Germline trimming cut 3 bases from V and 3 bases from J; bases unmatched to any gene: 4. This CDR3 spans 15 amino acids. Germline loops: CDR1 SGHRS, CDR2 YFSETQ.

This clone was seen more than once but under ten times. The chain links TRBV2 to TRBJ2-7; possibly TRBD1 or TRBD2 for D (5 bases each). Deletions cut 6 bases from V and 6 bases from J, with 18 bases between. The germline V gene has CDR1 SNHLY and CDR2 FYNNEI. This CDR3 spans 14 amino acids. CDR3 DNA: TGTGCCAGCAGCGTTACCGGGACCCGCGCCGAGCAGTACTTC. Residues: CASSVTGTRAEQYF. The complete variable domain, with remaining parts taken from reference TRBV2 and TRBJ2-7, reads EPEVTQTPSHQVTQMGQEVILRCVPISNHLYFYWYRQILGQKVEFLVSFYNNEISEKSEIFDDQFSVERPDGSNFTLKIRSTKLEDSAMYFCASSVTGTRAEQYFGPGTRLTVT.

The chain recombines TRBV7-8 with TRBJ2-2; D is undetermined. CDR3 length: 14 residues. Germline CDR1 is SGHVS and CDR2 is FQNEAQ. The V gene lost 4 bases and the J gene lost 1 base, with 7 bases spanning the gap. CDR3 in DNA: TGTGCCAGCAGCTCCTCCTGGAACACCGGGGAGCTGTTTTTT. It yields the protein CASSSSWNTGELFF.

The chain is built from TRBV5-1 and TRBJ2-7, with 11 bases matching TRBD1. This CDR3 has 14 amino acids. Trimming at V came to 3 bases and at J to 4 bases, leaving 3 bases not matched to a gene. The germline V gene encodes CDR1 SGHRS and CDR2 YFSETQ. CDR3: CASSWDRGSYEQYF. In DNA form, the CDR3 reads TGCGCCAGCAGCTGGGACAGGGGGTCGTACGAGCAGTACTTC.

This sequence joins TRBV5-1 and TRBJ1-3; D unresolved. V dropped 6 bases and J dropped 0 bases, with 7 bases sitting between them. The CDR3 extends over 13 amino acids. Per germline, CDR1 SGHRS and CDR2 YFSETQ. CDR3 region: CASKPLSGNTIYF. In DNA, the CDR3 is TGCGCCAGCAAGCCCCTCTCTGGAAACACCATATATTTT.

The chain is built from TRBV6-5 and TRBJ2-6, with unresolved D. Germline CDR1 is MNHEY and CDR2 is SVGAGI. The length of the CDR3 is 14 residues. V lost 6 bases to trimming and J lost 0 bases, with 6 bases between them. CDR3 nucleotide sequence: TGTGCCAGCAGAAGAGACTCTGGGGCCAACGTCCTGACTTTC. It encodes CASRRDSGANVLTF.

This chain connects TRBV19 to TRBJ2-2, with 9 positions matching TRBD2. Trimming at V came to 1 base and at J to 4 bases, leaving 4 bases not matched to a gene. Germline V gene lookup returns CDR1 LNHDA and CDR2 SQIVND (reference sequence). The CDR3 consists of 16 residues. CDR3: CASSIALGLATGELFF. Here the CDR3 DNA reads TGTGCCAGTAGTATAGCCTTGGGACTAGCCACCGGGGAGCTGTTTTTT.

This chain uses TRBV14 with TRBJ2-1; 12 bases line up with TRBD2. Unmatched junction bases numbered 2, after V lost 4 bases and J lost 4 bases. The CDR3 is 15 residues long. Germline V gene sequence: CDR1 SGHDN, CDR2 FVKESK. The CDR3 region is CASSLLAGGYNEQFF. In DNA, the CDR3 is TGTGCCAGCAGCCTCCTAGCGGGGGGGTACAATGAGCAGTTCTTC. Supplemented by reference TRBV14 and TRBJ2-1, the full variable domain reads EAGVTQFPSHSVIEKGQTVTLRCDPISGHDNLYWYRRVMGKEIKFLLHFVKESKQDESGMPNNRFLAERTGGTYSTLKVQPAELEDSGVYFCASSLLAGGYNEQFFGPGTRLTVL.

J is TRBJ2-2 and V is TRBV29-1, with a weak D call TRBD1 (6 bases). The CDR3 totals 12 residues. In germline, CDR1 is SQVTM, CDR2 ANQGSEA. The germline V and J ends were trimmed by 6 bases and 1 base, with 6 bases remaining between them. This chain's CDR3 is CSVGQNTGELFF. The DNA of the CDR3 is TGCAGCGTGGGACAGAACACCGGGGAGCTGTTTTTT.

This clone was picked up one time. CDR3 protein: CATSPGGRAGTGELFF. CDR3 coding DNA: TGTGCCACCAGCCCCGGGGGGCGAGCGGGCACCGGGGAGCTGTTTTTT. The chain has TRBV15 and TRBJ2-2; tentatively, D is TRBD2 (7 bases). The CDR3 is 16 residues long. With 5 bases removed from V and 4 bases from J, the gap between germline ends came to 17 bases. The germline CDR1 and CDR2 sequences are LNHNV and YYDKDF (reference sequence).

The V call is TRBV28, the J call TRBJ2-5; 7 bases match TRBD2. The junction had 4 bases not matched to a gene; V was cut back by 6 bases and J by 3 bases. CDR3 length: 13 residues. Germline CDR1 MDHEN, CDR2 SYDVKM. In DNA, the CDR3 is TGTGCCAGCAGCCTGGGGACTAAAGAGACCCAGTACTTC. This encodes CASSLGTKETQYF.

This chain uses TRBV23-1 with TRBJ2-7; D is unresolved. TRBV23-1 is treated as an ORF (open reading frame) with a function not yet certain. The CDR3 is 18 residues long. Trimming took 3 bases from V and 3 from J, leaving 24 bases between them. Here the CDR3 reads CASSQGNVGPYPDYEQYF. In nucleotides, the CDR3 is TGCGCCAGCAGTCAGGGCAACGTTGGCCCTTACCCCGACTACGAGCAGTACTTC.

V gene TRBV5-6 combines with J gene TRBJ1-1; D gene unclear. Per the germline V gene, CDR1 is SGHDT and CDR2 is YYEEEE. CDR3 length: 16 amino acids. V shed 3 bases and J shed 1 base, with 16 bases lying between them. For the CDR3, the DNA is TGTGCCAGCAGCTCGATCTCGGGGAGCAAGAACACTGAAGCTTTCTTT. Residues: CASSSISGSKNTEAFF.

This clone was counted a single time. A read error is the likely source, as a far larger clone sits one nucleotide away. CDR3 DNA sequence: TGTGCCAGCAGCCAAGTAGCGGACAGACAGCCCCAGCATTTT. This codes for CASSQVADRQPQHF. The V gene is TRBV4-2, the J gene TRBJ1-5, with a weak D call TRBD1 (6 bases). Looked up from germline, CDR1 is LGHNA and CDR2 is YNFKEQ. The CDR3 consists of 14 residues. V gave up 1 base and J gave up 7 bases, with 11 bases separating them.

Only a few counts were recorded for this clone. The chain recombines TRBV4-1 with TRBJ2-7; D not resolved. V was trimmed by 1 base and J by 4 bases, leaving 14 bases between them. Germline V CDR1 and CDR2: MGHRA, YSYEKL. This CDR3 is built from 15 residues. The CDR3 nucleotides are TGCGCCAGCAGCCAAGGACCAGTCAGTGGGTACGAGCAGTACTTC. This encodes CASSQGPVSGYEQYF.

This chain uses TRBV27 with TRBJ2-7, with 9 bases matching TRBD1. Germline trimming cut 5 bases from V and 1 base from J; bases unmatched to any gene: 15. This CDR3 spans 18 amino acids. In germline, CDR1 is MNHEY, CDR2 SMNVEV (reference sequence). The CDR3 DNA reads TGTGCCAGCAGTCGCCGGCCCCCGGGACAGGGTAGGTCCTACGAGCAGTACTTC. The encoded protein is CASSRRPPGQGRSYEQYF.

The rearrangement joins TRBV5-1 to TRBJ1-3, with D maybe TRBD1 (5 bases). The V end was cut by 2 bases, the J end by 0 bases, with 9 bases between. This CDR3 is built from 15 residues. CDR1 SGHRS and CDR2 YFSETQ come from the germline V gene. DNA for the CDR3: TGCGCCAGCAGCTTAGGGGCAAGCTCTGGAAACACCATATATTTT. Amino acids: CASSLGASSGNTIYF.

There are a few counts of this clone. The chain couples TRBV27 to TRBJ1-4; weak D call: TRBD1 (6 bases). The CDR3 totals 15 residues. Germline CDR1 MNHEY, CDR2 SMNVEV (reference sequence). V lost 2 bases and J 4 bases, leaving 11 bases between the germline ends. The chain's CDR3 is CASSLGGLGNEKLFF. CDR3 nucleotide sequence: TGTGCCAGCAGTTTAGGGGGGCTTGGTAATGAAAAACTGTTTTTT. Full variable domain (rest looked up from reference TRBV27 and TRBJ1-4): EAQVTQNPRYLITVTGKKLTVTCSQNMNHEYMSWYRQDPGLGLRQIYYSMNVEVTDKGDVPEGYKVSRKEKRNFPLILESPSPNQTSLYFCASSLGGLGNEKLFFGSGTQLSVL.